The 11 T cell receptor beta chains presented below share a single source sample, sequenced in a study of blood T cell repertoires in COVID-19. Method: immunoSEQ multiplex PCR; TCRdb's copy keeps in-frame clones and lacks some. This repertoire shows tens of thousands of clones, around nine tenths found once; its top ten account for around 5%. The sequenced sample consisted of peripheral blood. The receptors were gathered from a human donor in a cohort sampled during active COVID-19.

This clone has only one observation. J is TRBJ2-7 and V is TRBV24-1, with 10 bases lining up with TRBD1. Per germline, CDR1 KGHDR and CDR2 SFDVKD. The CDR3 length is 15 residues. Unmatched junction bases numbered 7, after V lost 4 bases and J lost 5 bases. The CDR3 nucleotides read TGTGCCACCAGTGACGCCGGGACAGGGGCCAACGAGCAGTACTTC. Its protein is CATSDAGTGANEQYF.

The rearrangement links TRBV23-1 to TRBJ1-3; perhaps TRBD1 as D (6 bases). TRBV23-1 is known as an ORF, though its function is uncertain. This CDR3 spans 18 amino acids. V lost 0 bases and J 9 bases, leaving 24 bases between the germline ends. CDR3 coding DNA: TGCGCCAGCAGTCAATCGGCCCCCTTACAGGGTTTTATTGGCACCATATATTTT. Encoded protein: CASSQSAPLQGFIGTIYF.

The gene calls are TRBV7-6 and TRBJ2-7, with 7 bases matching TRBD2. The CDR3 covers 16 residues. Trimming at V came to 1 base and at J to 7 bases, leaving 13 bases not matched to a gene. Germline CDR1 and CDR2: SGHVS and FNYEAQ. This CDR3 is CASSLVLGSGKGEQYF. The CDR3 DNA sequence: TGTGCCAGCAGCTTAGTTCTTGGGAGCGGGAAGGGTGAGCAGTACTTC.

The V and J genes are TRBV6-5 and TRBJ2-3; the match to TRBD2 covers 9 bases. Germline-derived CDR1 and CDR2 are MNHEY and SVGAGI. The CDR3 has 15 amino acids. V shed 2 bases, J shed 4 bases, and the junction held 4 bases outside the gene matches. The CDR3 loop reads CASSYRAGGADTQYF. The CDR3 nucleotides are TGTGCCAGCAGTTACCGCGCGGGAGGGGCAGATACGCAGTATTTT.

This clone has a handful of counts. The J gene is TRBJ1-1, the V gene TRBV7-2; perhaps TRBD1 as D (6 bases). V lost 5 bases and J 8 bases, leaving 18 bases between the germline ends. Per the germline V gene, CDR1 is SGHTA and CDR2 is FQGNSA. The CDR3 totals 14 residues. CDR3 nucleotides: TGTGCCAGCAGCGTCCGGGGAGGGGGGGTCGAAGCTTTCTTT. This codes for CASSVRGGGVEAFF.

This rearrangement joins TRBV9 to TRBJ2-3; D is unclear. Trimming took 0 bases from V and 1 from J, leaving 6 bases between them. The CDR3 runs 14 residues. Germline assignment: CDR1 SGDLS and CDR2 YYNGEE. CDR3 nucleotides: TGTGCCAGCAGCGTAGGCAGCGGCACAGATACGCAGTATTTT. Its protein product is CASSVGSGTDTQYF.

V and J are TRBV5-4 and TRBJ2-2; 8 nucleotides align to TRBD2. The junction had 2 bases not matched to a gene; V was cut back by 0 bases and J by 4 bases. The CDR3 has 15 residues. The germline V gene has CDR1 SGHNT and CDR2 YYREEE (reference sequence). CDR3 amino acids: CASSLEGLGTGELFF. CDR3 nucleotides: TGTGCCAGCAGCTTGGAGGGACTAGGCACCGGGGAGCTGTTTTTT.

The chain couples TRBV28 to TRBJ2-1; perhaps TRBD2 as D (5 bases). Trimming pared 2 bases from V and 15 bases from J, leaving 14 bases between. Germline values: CDR1 MDHEN, CDR2 SYDVKM. The CDR3 sequence is 12 residues long. DNA of the CDR3: TGTGCCAGCAGTTTAAGACGACGCGGGCCGTTCTTC. It yields the protein CASSLRRRGPFF.

The chain has TRBV4-1 and TRBJ1-1; 8 bases agree with TRBD1. J gave up 4 bases and V 3 bases, and 4 bases lay outside the gene matches. The CDR3 runs to 14 residues. CDR1 is MGHRA and CDR2 is YSYEKL in the germline V gene. The CDR3: CASSHRQGSTEAFF. CDR3 DNA sequence: TGCGCCAGCAGCCACCGACAGGGGAGCACTGAAGCTTTCTTT.

The chain uses TRBV6-5 and TRBJ2-7; tentative D call: TRBD2 (6 bases). With 6 bases removed from V and 6 bases from J, the gap between germline ends came to 21 bases. Germline V gives CDR1 MNHEY, CDR2 SVGAGI. This CDR3 spans 15 amino acids. CDR3 coding DNA: TGTGCCAGCAGCCTGGGGGGTTTACGGACGCTCGAGCAGTACTTC. This codes for CASSLGGLRTLEQYF.

This chain connects TRBV9 to TRBJ2-7; TRBD2 is a possible D gene (5 bases). CDR1 and CDR2 (germline): SGDLS, YYNGEE. This CDR3 spans 13 amino acids. V lost 1 base and J 6 bases, leaving 11 bases between the germline ends. CDR3 sequence reads: CASSVFFRGEQYF. As DNA, the CDR3 is TGTGCCAGCAGCGTATTCTTCCGGGGCGAGCAGTACTTC.